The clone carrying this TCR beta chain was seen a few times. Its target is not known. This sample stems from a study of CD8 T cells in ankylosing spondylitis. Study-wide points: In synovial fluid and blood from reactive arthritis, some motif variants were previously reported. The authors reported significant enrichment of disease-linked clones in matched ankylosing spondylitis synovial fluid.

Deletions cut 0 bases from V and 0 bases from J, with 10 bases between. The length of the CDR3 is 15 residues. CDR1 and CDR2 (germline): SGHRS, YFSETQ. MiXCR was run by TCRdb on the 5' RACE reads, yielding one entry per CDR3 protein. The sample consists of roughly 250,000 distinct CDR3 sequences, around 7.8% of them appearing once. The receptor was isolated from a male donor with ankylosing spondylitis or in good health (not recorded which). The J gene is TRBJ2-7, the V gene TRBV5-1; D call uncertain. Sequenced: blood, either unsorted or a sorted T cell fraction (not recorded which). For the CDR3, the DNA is TGCGCCAGCAGCTTGGCGGAGAGCAGCTCCTACGAGCAGTACTTC. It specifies CASSLAESSSYEQYF.